This TCR beta chain was profiled in a study of CD8+ T cells in alopecia areata (dated by TCRdb to 2016 to 2019). In terms of the full investigation: The treated patients, all with moderate-to-severe alopecia areata, were enrolled in an open-label pilot trial of oral tofacitinib given at 5 to 10 mg twice daily. In treated patients, disease severity was measured using the SALT score, which gives the percentage of scalp surface area affected. RNA came from the PAXgene miRNA kit for fixed scalp, the miRNeasy kit for PBMCs, and the RNeasy kit for mouse skin. The study used high-throughput TCRbeta sequencing to examine T cell clonal expansion in alopecia areata, in both the C3H/HeJ mouse model and human patients. Scalp clonality was compared across normal scalp (n=4), patchy alopecia areata scalp (n=8), and alopecia totalis/universalis scalp (n=8). Biopsies were taken from tofacitinib-treated patients at baseline and again at 4 and 24 weeks into treatment, and several of those patients also had a later scalp biopsy. On the human side, TCRbeta sequencing was run on scalp tissue and on sorted CD4+ and CD8+ peripheral blood T cells from healthy controls and from alopecia areata patients with either patchy or totalis/universalis disease. Tofacitinib was given for 6 to 18 months, followed by 6 months of follow-up off drug to assess delayed response and recurrence. TCRbeta CDR3 regions were amplified by immunoSEQ multiplex PCR with 35 Vbeta forward and 13 Jbeta reverse primers. The paper's findings and limits, for the study overall: Shared TCR sequences between patients were less evident than in mice, which may be partly attributable to HLA diversity in the patient population. Unlike mouse skin, which is dominated by gammadelta T cells, normal human skin has resident alphabeta T cells that are also sequenced, and this complicates analysis of the scalp TCR repertoire. Because the treated cohort was small and included a single nonresponder, larger studies are needed to assess links between baseline CD8+ expansion and response. With tofacitinib, both scalp clonality and the number of expanded CD8+ clones among the top 100 scalp clones went down significantly. Many expanded lesional clones were found to persist in scalp and blood during tofacitinib treatment, and relapse after treatment cessation may be partly explained by this persistence. Compared with normal scalp, lesional scalp, particularly in alopecia totalis/universalis, had higher clonality and more expanded CD8+ clones, which suggests antigenic drive.

Comments on this clone: No cognate antigen has been identified for it. Base qualities are missing; no much larger clone stands one base away.

Library creation used the immunoSEQ multiplex PCR assay. For TCR sequencing, RNA was extracted from every sample and reverse transcribed into cDNA to serve as template. First-strand cDNA was synthesized using SuperScript III with a 2:1 mix of oligo-dT and random hexamers. A synthetic immune receptor repertoire was used to measure amplification bias, and any remaining bias was corrected computationally. The source study handled its data this way. After raw reads were preprocessed to remove errors, the CDR3 was defined following IMGT conventions as running from the conserved cysteine to phenylalanine. Clonality was computed as 1 minus the Shannon entropy, with the entropy normalized by log2 of the number of productive unique TCRs. Whether scalp clones were CD4 or CD8 was inferred by matching scalp TCRbeta sequences against CD4 and CD8 repertoires sorted from blood. TCRdb mirrors the immuneACCESS table, restricted to in-frame sequences. Some clones are absent from its copies; in checked studies, under half trace to an unresolved V gene, and the reason for the others is unknown. Clone size and V and J calls were adopted from that table, with D and trimming inferred from the DNA. The sample profile shows 190,000 or so clones; roughly 50% of them were found once. Of the sample, 10% to 15% falls within the top ten clones.

The germline V gene gives CDR1 as MNHNS and CDR2 as SASEGT. Counted from cysteine to phenylalanine, this CDR3 has 14 amino acids. Left in the record is the CDR3 DNA by itself, 42 bases read in frame from the first base. Between the V and J ends, shortened by 3 bases and 2 bases respectively, the junction contains 11 bases. The time point label of this sample denotes: 24 weeks on oral tofacitinib. Explained via the paper, the treatment or condition label denotes: oral pan-JAK inhibitor, 5-10 mg twice daily. Peripheral blood and lesional scalp punch biopsies were obtained from patients with alopecia areata. PBMCs were separated by density centrifugation and stained for CD3, CD4 and CD8, after which CD4+ and CD8+ T cells were sorted on a FACSAria.

The receptor was derived from a human donor with alopecia areata. The receptor chain draws on TRBV6-1 and TRBJ2-7; no confident D gene assignment can be made. The sequencing here drew on CD8+ T cells sorted from blood, taken at week 24, from a patient treated with tofacitinib. The sequence in DNA is TGTGCCAGCAGTGAGGACGGAATAACCTACGAGCAGTACTTC. This codes for CASSEDGITYEQYF.